This TCR beta chain was recorded in a study of control samples from healthy donors and cancer patients. Germline values: CDR1 KGHDR, CDR2 SFDVKD. The CDR3 spans 17 residues. Trimming at V came to 2 bases and at J to 8 bases, leaving 12 bases not matched to a gene. The table came from immunoSEQ multiplex PCR; TCRdb's copy has only in-frame clones and leaves some out. Of roughly 41,000 clones listed, about 94% were seen once; the top ten hold 20% to 30%. The specimen was blood. This clonotype was obtained from a man in his sixties in good health. The chain couples TRBV24-1 to TRBJ2-1, with TRBD2 matching over 9 bases. The CDR3 region is CATSDSAGSGRTHEQFF. The CDR3 DNA is TGTGCCACCAGTGATTCCGCGGGTAGCGGGAGAACCCATGAGCAGTTCTTC.